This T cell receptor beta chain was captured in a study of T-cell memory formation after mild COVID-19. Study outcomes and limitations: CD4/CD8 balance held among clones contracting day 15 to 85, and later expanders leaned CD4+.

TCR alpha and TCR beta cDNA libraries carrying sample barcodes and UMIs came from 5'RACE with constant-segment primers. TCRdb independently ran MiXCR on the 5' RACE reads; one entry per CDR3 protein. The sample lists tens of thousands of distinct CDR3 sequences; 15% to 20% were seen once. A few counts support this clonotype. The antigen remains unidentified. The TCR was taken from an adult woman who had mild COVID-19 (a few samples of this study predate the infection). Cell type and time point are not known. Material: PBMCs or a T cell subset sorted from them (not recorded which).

The CDR3 region is CASSVYSGGAYEQFF. The DNA of the CDR3 is TGTGCCAGCAGCGTATATAGCGGGGGGGCATATGAGCAGTTCTTC. The chain employs TRBV7-3 and TRBJ2-1; 11 bases align to TRBD2. J lost 8 bases, V lost 5 bases, and 8 bases had no gene match. CDR3 length: 15 amino acids. The V gene's germline CDR1 is SGHTA and CDR2 FQGTGA.